This is a list of T cell receptor beta chains from one sample in a study of T cell changes during pregnancy in multiple sclerosis. The repertoire was sequenced with immunoSEQ multiplex PCR; TCRdb's copy has only in-frame clones and lacks some. The sample lists about 68,000 clones, 90% occurring once. The source was peripheral blood, collected in the third trimester of pregnancy. The source of these receptors is a female donor with multiple sclerosis, enrolled in a pregnancy study. Both conserved end residues are part of each CDR3. D genes are given only for firm matches. The listing skips clone size in some rows; elsewhere it reads once, few, many or a size class.

TRBJ2-4	-	TRBV7-9	-	CASSLLLGTGTLAKNIQYF	TGTGCCAGCAGCTTGCTGCTGGGTACGGGAACCCTAGCCAAAAACATTCAGTACTTC
TRBJ2-7	-	TRBV30	TRBD2	CAWSGGGSSYEQYF	TGTGCCTGGAGCGGCGGGGGGAGCTCCTACGAGCAGTACTTC
TRBJ2-5	-	TRBV4-1	-	CASSQDRGEVFRETQYF	TGCGCCAGCAGCCAAGACAGGGGGGAGGTGTTTAGAGAGACCCAGTACTTC
TRBJ1-1	-	TRBV5-5	-	CASSFPGPQAFF	TGTGCCAGCAGCTTTCCAGGTCCGCAAGCTTTCTTT
TRBJ2-3	-	TRBV9	-	CASSVELAEATQYF	TGTGCCAGCAGCGTAGAACTAGCAGAGGCTACGCAGTATTTT
TRBJ2-5	few	TRBV5-4	-	CASSWGRTRGSPQYF	TGTGCCAGCAGCTGGGGGAGGACGCGAGGATCCCCCCAGTACTTC
TRBJ1-2	once	TRBV28	TRBD1	CAAIRSGTGNGYTF	TGTGCCGCTATAAGGTCTGGGACAGGGAATGGCTACACCTTC
TRBJ2-1	-	TRBV7-9	-	CASSLFGGNEQFF	TGTGCCAGCAGCCTTTTCGGCGGTAATGAGCAGTTCTTC
TRBJ1-1	-	TRBV19	-	CASSIWSRTPMNTEAFF	TGTGCCAGTAGTATATGGTCGCGGACTCCTATGAACACTGAAGCTTTCTTT
TRBJ1-4	-	TRBV7-9	TRBD1	CASQGNRGEKLFF	TGTGCCAGCCAAGGAAACAGGGGCGAAAAACTGTTTTTT
TRBJ1-2	-	TRBV19	TRBD1	CASSIWGDREGVFGYTF	TGTGCCAGTAGCATCTGGGGGGACAGGGAGGGCGTATTCGGCTACACCTTC
TRBJ1-1	-	TRBV7-6	-	CASSFQEDTEAFF	TGTGCCAGCAGCTTCCAGGAGGACACTGAAGCTTTCTTT
TRBJ2-1	-	TRBV4-2	TRBD2	CASSQAGGAYGLSEQFF	TGTGCCAGCAGCCAAGCGGGGGGGGCTTACGGATTGAGTGAGCAGTTCTTC
TRBJ2-3	-	TRBV11-2	-	CASMRRDTQYF	TGTGCCAGCATGCGTCGGGATACGCAGTATTTT
TRBJ2-5	-	TRBV19	-	CASKASAQETQYF	TGTGCCAGTAAGGCTAGCGCCCAAGAGACCCAGTACTTC
TRBJ1-4	-	TRBV2	TRBD1	CASSVSRPKGAGKLFF	TGTGCCAGCAGTGTATCCAGGCCGAAGGGGGCTGGGAAACTGTTTTTT
TRBJ1-4	-	TRBV19	-	CASSFSAGAGEKLFF	TGTGCCAGTAGTTTCTCCGCAGGGGCCGGTGAAAAACTGTTTTTT
TRBJ2-1	-	TRBV30	TRBD2	CAWSPSRTSSYNEQFF	TGTGCCTGGAGTCCTAGTCGGACTAGCTCCTACAATGAGCAGTTCTTC
TRBJ1-3	once	TRBV30	-	CAWSVGGSGNTIYF	TGTGCCTGGAGTGTTGGAGGCAGTGGAAACACCATATATTTT
TRBJ2-3	-	TRBV10-2	TRBD2	CASTRRAGLAGGYSDTQYF	TGCGCCAGCACCCGAAGGGCGGGACTAGCGGGAGGGTACTCAGATACGCAGTATTTT
TRBJ2-7	-	TRBV5-6	-	CASSLRLDRAYEQYF	TGTGCCAGCAGCTTGAGACTGGACAGAGCCTACGAGCAGTACTTC
TRBJ2-2	once	TRBV6-1	-	CASTEANTGELFF	TGTGCCAGTACGGAGGCGAACACCGGGGAGCTGTTTTTT
TRBJ1-2	-	TRBV2	-	CASNDGSYGYTF	TGTGCCAGCAACGACGGGTCCTATGGCTACACCTTC
TRBJ2-5	-	TRBV19	-	CASSITGGDFETQYF	TGTGCCAGTAGTATAACAGGGGGGGACTTTGAGACCCAGTACTTC
TRBJ2-2	-	TRBV5-1	TRBD1	CASSLGQGAPWELFF	TGCGCCAGCAGCCTCGGACAGGGCGCCCCGTGGGAGCTGTTTTTT
TRBJ2-2	-	TRBV5-5	TRBD1	CASSTGQAILHGELFF	TGTGCCAGCAGCACCGGACAGGCCATCCTCCACGGGGAGCTGTTTTTT
TRBJ2-3	-	TRBV29-1	-	CSVDGQTGPEDFGEGDTQYF	TGCAGCGTTGATGGACAGACGGGACCTGAAGATTTCGGCGAGGGAGATACGCAGTATTTT
TRBJ1-3	once	TRBV7-2	-	CASNPGGGSPGNTIYF	TGTGCCAGCAACCCGGGCGGGGGTTCCCCTGGAAACACCATATATTTT
TRBJ1-2	-	TRBV6-5	TRBD1	CASIPQQGTYYGYTF	TGTGCCAGCATCCCTCAACAGGGGACCTACTATGGCTACACCTTC
TRBJ2-7	-	TRBV5-1	-	CASSWGISGQSSYEQYF	TGCGCCAGCAGCTGGGGGATTAGCGGACAAAGCTCCTACGAGCAGTACTTC
TRBJ2-1	once	TRBV4-1	-	CASSQNHDISYNEQFF	TGCGCCAGCAGCCAGAACCACGACATCTCCTACAATGAGCAGTTCTTC
TRBJ2-2	-	TRBV29-1	-	CSVEWGDKNTGELFF	TGCAGCGTTGAATGGGGAGACAAGAACACCGGGGAGCTGTTTTTT
TRBJ2-6	-	TRBV7-6	-	CASSSGGGLSGANVLTF	TGTGCCAGCAGCTCCGGCGGGGGCCTTTCTGGGGCCAACGTCCTGACTTTC
TRBJ1-1	-	TRBV6-5	-	CASRLTGLTEAFF	TGTGCCAGCAGACTTACAGGGTTGACTGAAGCTTTCTTT
TRBJ2-3	-	TRBV2	TRBD2	CASPRQREYTDTQYF	TGTGCCAGCCCAAGGCAGCGGGAGTACACAGATACGCAGTATTTT
TRBJ1-4	once	TRBV5-1	TRBD1	CASSLDTGGGNEKLFF	TGCGCCAGCAGCTTGGACACAGGGGGGGGTAATGAAAAACTGTTTTTT
TRBJ2-3	-	TRBV30	TRBD2	CAHSPGGQDTQYF	TGTGCCCATTCCCCGGGAGGGCAAGATACGCAGTATTTT
TRBJ1-1	-	TRBV10-3	TRBD1	CAISGRGQGAYRDTEAFF	TGTGCCATCAGTGGCCGAGGACAGGGGGCATATAGGGACACTGAAGCTTTCTTT
TRBJ1-2	-	TRBV30	-	CAWSEAPDGYTF	TGTGCCTGGAGCGAGGCGCCGGATGGCTACACCTTC
TRBJ1-4	-	TRBV6-1	-	CASSEDGGASEKLFF	TGTGCCAGCAGTGAAGATGGCGGCGCAAGTGAAAAACTGTTTTTT
TRBJ1-1	few	TRBV5-1	TRBD1	CASSGTGAVVTEAFF	TGCGCCAGCAGCGGGACAGGGGCCGTGGTTACTGAAGCTTTCTTT
TRBJ1-1	once	TRBV10-2	TRBD1	CASSKEAEGAMNTEAFF	TGCGCCAGCAGTAAGGAGGCAGAGGGGGCCATGAACACTGAAGCTTTCTTT
TRBJ2-2	-	TRBV27	TRBD1	CAVQGVPNTGELFF	TGTGCCGTACAGGGGGTACCTAACACCGGGGAGCTGTTTTTT
TRBJ1-1	-	TRBV5-1	TRBD1	CASSAMTGAGNTEAFF	TGCGCCAGCAGCGCTATGACAGGGGCTGGGAACACTGAAGCTTTCTTT
TRBJ2-5	once	TRBV9	-	CASSVDINEETQYF	TGTGCCAGCAGCGTAGACATAAACGAAGAGACCCAGTACTTC
TRBJ2-3	-	TRBV7-3	-	CASRKGFEDTQYF	TGTGCCAGCAGGAAGGGGTTTGAAGATACGCAGTATTTT
TRBJ2-1	-	TRBV18	TRBD2	CASSPLIAGGYNEQFF	TGTGCCAGCTCACCACTTATAGCGGGAGGATACAATGAGCAGTTCTTC
TRBJ2-3	-	TRBV7-3	-	CASSSGLNTQYF	TGTGCCAGCAGCTCCGGTTTAAATACGCAGTATTTT
TRBJ2-7	-	TRBV5-5	TRBD1	CASSVGQGTYEQYF	TGTGCCAGCAGCGTGGGACAGGGGACCTACGAGCAGTACTTC
TRBJ2-1	-	TRBV25-1	TRBD1	CASSELGQGQNEQFF	TGTGCCAGCAGTGAATTGGGACAGGGGCAGAATGAGCAGTTCTTC
TRBJ1-1	-	TRBV5-1	TRBD1	CASSLLGTGRPGLTEAFF	TGCGCCAGCAGCTTGCTCGGGACAGGGCGTCCGGGGTTGACTGAAGCTTTCTTT
TRBJ2-7	-	TRBV9	-	CASSRTADTTYEQYF	TGTGCCAGCAGCCGAACGGCGGACACCACCTACGAGCAGTACTTC
TRBJ2-5	-	TRBV9	TRBD2	CASSVATSGEQETQYF	TGTGCCAGCAGCGTAGCTACTAGCGGGGAACAAGAGACCCAGTACTTC
TRBJ1-4	-	TRBV6-6	TRBD1	CASSWGQGNEKLFF	TGTGCCAGCAGTTGGGGACAGGGGAATGAAAAACTGTTTTTT